This T cell receptor beta chain emerged from a study of T-cell reconstitution after alpha-beta-depleted transplantation in children. This clonotype was counted a few times. A TCRbeta library incorporating unique molecular identifiers was prepared. TCRdb analysed the PCR reads with MiXCR anew, one entry per CDR3 protein. The sample carries around 680,000 distinct CDR3 sequences, over 15% recorded once. Germline CDR1 and CDR2: MGHRA and YSYEKL. The CDR3 consists of 17 residues. The V gene end was trimmed by 0 bases and the J gene end by 4 bases; junction bases not matched to a gene: 7. The sequencing here drew on PBMCs from the stem cell graft donor, taken from the stem cell graft. The chain has TRBV4-1 and TRBJ2-3; 10 bases are shared with TRBD2. The TCR originated in a human donor who donated a stem cell graft to a child with acute myeloid leukemia. This CDR3 is CASSQDPWGLAPDTQYF. CDR3 nucleotides: TGCGCCAGCAGCCAAGATCCCTGGGGACTAGCGCCAGATACGCAGTATTTT.